This T cell receptor beta chain emerged from a study of cytomegalovirus exposure and HLA in healthy donors. Study-level information: Some 200 million T cells yielded around 120 million unique TCR beta sequences in earlier analysis. Drawn from HLA-typed donors, approximately 86 million unique TCRs were held in an early data release.

Trimming left V 2 bases short and J 1 base short, with 12 bases between. The CDR3 has 15 residues. CDR1 is SGHDT and CDR2 is YYEEEE in the germline V gene. The study's findings and limits: Further analysis was carried out later, and it showed several of the most significant clusters appearing linked to common viral pathogens.

Primers included in the PCR were 60 Vbeta and 13 Jbeta primers. This table comes from immunoSEQ multiplex PCR, and its TCRdb copy is limited to in-frame clones, with some not included. This table has over 200,000 clones, approximately 84% appearing once. A remark on this clone: Its target is not known.

The sample consisted of PBMCs. This chain connects TRBV5-6 to TRBJ2-5, with D possibly matching TRBD2 (5 bases). The receptor was derived from a woman aged 40 to 55 in good health and CMV-seronegative. The CDR3 here is CASSFRIAGQETQYF. The CDR3 nucleotides are TGTGCCAGCAGCTTTAGGATCGCGGGCCAAGAGACCCAGTACTTC.